One and the same sample provided the 28 T cell receptor beta chains below, sequenced in a study of molecular identifiers for immune sequencing clone quantification. One entry per CDR3 protein, called by TCRdb with MiXCR from the PCR reads. The repertoire consists of approximately 59,000 distinct CDR3 sequences, with 18% occurring once and the leading ten covering around 1.5%. The sequenced material came from naive CD8+ T cells from blood, with Jurkat cell RNA spiked in. Subset of the sample: FACS-sorted CD8+CD4-CCR7+CD45RA+ naive T cells. All receptors derive from a human donor in good health. Some libraries in this study had Jurkat cell RNA spiked in.

The sample holds many counts of this clonotype. The chain combines TRBV7-9 with TRBJ1-1; D is undetermined. The CDR3 length is 13 residues. In germline, CDR1 is SEHNR, CDR2 FQNEAQ (reference sequence). Trimming stripped 5 bases from V and 0 bases from J, with 7 bases between. The CDR3 DNA sequence: TGTGCCAGCAGCCGTACATTGAACACTGAAGCTTTCTTT. It is translated as CASSRTLNTEAFF.

This clonotype was observed a single time. The chain is built from TRBV7-3 and TRBJ2-1; 7 positions agree with TRBD2. CDR3 length equals 14 residues. Germline V gene sequence: CDR1 SGHTA, CDR2 FQGTGA. V lost 5 bases and J lost 7; bases outside the gene matches: 8. This chain's CDR3 is CASSPGRADNEQFF. CDR3 DNA: TGTGCCAGCAGCCCTGGGAGGGCCGATAATGAGCAGTTCTTC.

This clonotype was detected only a few times. The chain recombines TRBV29-1 with TRBJ2-7; 8 bases are shared with TRBD1. Germline lookup yields CDR1 SQVTM and CDR2 ANQGSEA. The CDR3 covers 15 residues. V lost 2 bases and J lost 2; bases outside the gene matches: 8. In DNA, the CDR3 is TGCAGCGTTGAACAACGGGACAGGCCCCCCTACGAGCAGTACTTC. This encodes CSVEQRDRPPYEQYF.

This clonotype has only one observation. The gene calls are TRBV4-3 and TRBJ2-7; 9 bases map to TRBD2. CDR3 size: 16 residues. Germline loops: CDR1 LGHNA, CDR2 YSLEER. The V segment lost 0 bases and the J segment 3 bases; nucleotides outside the gene matches: 6. The CDR3 DNA follows: TGCGCCAGCAGCCAAGATTGGGCGGGAGGGAGCTACGAGCAGTACTTC. This gives the protein CASSQDWAGGSYEQYF.

The sample holds many counts of this clonotype. As DNA, the CDR3 is TGTGCCAGCAGCTCCCCAATAGCGGGAGGGCCTTCCGGGGAGCTGTTTTTT. Translated: CASSSPIAGGPSGELFF. The V and J genes are TRBV7-2 and TRBJ2-2, with 11 positions matching TRBD2. This CDR3 comprises 17 residues. V lost 4 bases to trimming and J lost 6 bases; unmatched junction nucleotides: 10. Germline V gene sequence: CDR1 SGHTA, CDR2 FQGNSA.

This clonotype was counted many times. This rearrangement joins TRBV3-1 to TRBJ2-7, with TRBD2 as a possible D gene (6 bases). Trimming stripped 5 bases from V and 0 bases from J, with 14 bases between. The CDR3 extends over 15 amino acids. Germline V lookup: CDR1 LGHDT, CDR2 YNNKEL (reference sequence). The CDR3 loop is CASSSDYTSSYEQYF. The CDR3 region has the DNA TGTGCCAGCAGCTCGGACTATACGAGCTCCTACGAGCAGTACTTC.

This clonotype was seen at least ten times. This chain joins TRBV4-1 and TRBJ1-1; 10 nucleotides align to TRBD1. The junction had 5 bases not matched to a gene; V was cut back by 4 bases and J by 0 bases. This CDR3 has 16 amino acids. Looked up from germline, CDR1 is MGHRA and CDR2 is YSYEKL. The CDR3 sequence: CASSLRDRGMNTEAFF. CDR3 coding DNA: TGCGCCAGCAGCCTCCGGGACAGGGGTATGAACACTGAAGCTTTCTTT.

Worth noting for this clonotype: This may come from a read error, since a much larger clone is one base off. The chain recombines TRBV29-1 with TRBJ2-1; weak D call: TRBD2 (6 bases). This CDR3 spans 14 amino acids. CDR1 is SQVTM, CDR2 ANQGSEA, per germline. This CDR3 is CSAEASVSYNEQFF. The CDR3 coding sequence is TGCAGCGCTGAAGCTAGCGTCTCCTACAATGAGCAGTTCTTC.

At least ten counts were recorded for this clonotype. V and J are TRBV2 and TRBJ1-4; D uncertain. V was shortened by 10 bases and J by 7 bases, with 13 bases between the two germline ends. Germline V gives CDR1 SNHLY, CDR2 FYNNEI. The CDR3 is 12 residues long. CDR3 protein: CATSSASEKLFF. CDR3 DNA sequence: TGTGCCACCTCCTCGGCCAGTGAAAAACTGTTTTTT.

Comments on this clonotype: A much larger clone sits a single nucleotide away, making a read error possible. This rearrangement joins TRBV20-1 to TRBJ1-2; D is uncertain. CDR1 is DFQATT and CDR2 is SNEGSKA in the germline V gene (reference sequence). With 3 bases removed from V and 0 bases from J, the gap between germline ends came to 8 bases. This CDR3 has 13 residues. CDR3 DNA sequence: TGCAGTGCTAGCGAGACCACTAACTATGGCTACACCTTC. It yields the protein CSASETTNYGYTF.

This clonotype was recorded many times. The rearrangement joins TRBV19 to TRBJ2-3, with D unclear. The germline V gene has CDR1 LNHDA and CDR2 SQIVND (reference sequence). Between the trimmed V and J ends, which lost 1 base and 2 bases, there was a span of 7 bases. This CDR3 comprises 14 residues. The CDR3 sequence is CASSIALDTDTQYF. The CDR3 DNA reads as TGTGCCAGTAGTATAGCGCTTGACACAGATACGCAGTATTTT.

This clonotype has a count of ten or more. The chain has TRBV2 and TRBJ2-5; 9 bases match TRBD2. The CDR3 spans 15 residues. V lost 7 bases and J lost 1; bases outside the gene matches: 7. Germline V gene lookup returns CDR1 SNHLY and CDR2 FYNNEI. CDR3 protein: CASKDPSGVQETQYF. In DNA, the CDR3 is TGTGCCAGCAAGGACCCTAGCGGGGTCCAAGAGACCCAGTACTTC.

J is TRBJ2-7 and V is TRBV7-9; weak D call: TRBD1 (5 bases). The CDR3 consists of 16 residues. Germline V gene lookup returns CDR1 SEHNR and CDR2 FQNEAQ (reference sequence). With 1 base removed from V and 0 bases from J, the gap between germline ends came to 13 bases. The chain's CDR3 is CASSLDETANSYEQYF. The CDR3 nucleotides are TGTGCCAGCAGCTTAGATGAGACAGCGAACTCCTACGAGCAGTACTTC.

This clonotype was detected ten times or more. V and J are TRBV28 and TRBJ2-1; 8 positions match TRBD1. The germline V gene encodes CDR1 MDHEN and CDR2 SYDVKM. The CDR3 has 14 residues. Germline trimming cut 5 bases from V and 8 bases from J; bases unmatched to any gene: 8. In nucleotides, the CDR3 is TGTGCCAGCAGTCCCGTGGACAGGGTAGATGAGCAGTTCTTC. It specifies CASSPVDRVDEQFF.

This clonotype was found many times. The gene calls are TRBV27 and TRBJ2-2; the D is unclear. V was clipped by 3 bases and J by 1 base, with 15 bases between them. Germline values: CDR1 MNHEY, CDR2 SMNVEV (reference sequence). There are 17 residues in the CDR3. In DNA form, the CDR3 reads TGTGCCAGCAGTTTTAGTCCAGGACGGCGGAACACCGGGGAGCTGTTTTTT. Residues: CASSFSPGRRNTGELFF.

This clonotype was recorded many times. This chain joins TRBV11-3 and TRBJ2-3, with 7 bases aligning to TRBD1. The CDR3 is 13 amino acids. Trimming at V came to 5 bases and at J to 4 bases, leaving 3 bases not matched to a gene. From germline, CDR1 is SGHNT and CDR2 YENEEA. CDR3 loop: CASSTGTADTQYF. DNA for the CDR3: TGTGCCAGCAGCACCGGGACAGCAGATACGCAGTATTTT.

This clonotype was recorded a few times. This chain connects TRBV18 to TRBJ2-7; 10 bases are a match to TRBD2. The CDR3 loop spans 17 amino acids. Germline trimming cut 9 bases from V and 3 bases from J; bases unmatched to any gene: 17. The germline CDR1 and CDR2 sequences are KGHSH and LQKENI. As DNA, the CDR3 is TGTGCCAGTCAAAATCCGGGACTAGCGCGGACCAACTACGAGCAGTACTTC. This encodes CASQNPGLARTNYEQYF.

A word on this clonotype: This may be a read error, as it is one base from a much larger clone. This CDR3 is missing its conserved last phenylalanine or tryptophan, likely due to a read error. The CDR3 sequence: CAISEVRSEAFC. The CDR3 DNA reads TGTGCCATCAGTGAAGTCCGTTCTGAAGCTTTCTGT. The chain joins TRBV10-3 to TRBJ1-1; unclear D gene. CDR3 length: 12 residues. V was trimmed by 3 bases and J by 6 bases, leaving 8 bases between them. Germline-derived CDR1 and CDR2 are ENHRY and SYGVKD.

This clonotype was detected ten times or more. The rearrangement uses TRBV3-1 and TRBJ2-7, with D possibly TRBD1 on 5 matching bases. V lost 4 bases, J lost 0 bases, and 13 bases lay in between. The CDR3 extends over 15 amino acids. CDR1 is LGHDT and CDR2 is YNNKEL in the germline V gene (reference sequence). CDR3 sequence reads: CASSLDRVSSYEQYF. Written as DNA, the CDR3 is TGTGCCAGCAGCCTCGACAGAGTAAGCTCCTACGAGCAGTACTTC.

This clonotype was observed many times. J is TRBJ1-1 and V is TRBV28, with D perhaps TRBD1 (5 bases). The CDR3 totals 10 residues. Germline CDR1 and CDR2: MDHEN and SYDVKM. Trimming took 5 bases from V and 7 from J, leaving 5 bases between them. The CDR3 DNA follows: TGTGCCAGCAGTGACAGTGAAGCTTTCTTT. It codes for CASSDSEAFF. The full variable domain, rest sourced from reference TRBV28 and TRBJ1-1, is DVKVTQSSRYLVKRTGEKVFLECVQDMDHENMFWYRQDPGLGLRLIYFSYDVKMKEKGDIPEGYSVSREKKERFSLILESASTNQTSMYLCASSDSEAFFGQGTRLTVV.

Concerning this clonotype itself: This may be a read error: a much more frequent sequence differs by one nucleotide. The chain couples TRBV7-6 to TRBJ2-2; D remains ambiguous. V shed 5 bases and J shed 5 bases, with 18 bases lying between them. Germline V gene sequence: CDR1 SGHVS, CDR2 FNYEAQ. The length of the CDR3 is 16 residues. The DNA of the CDR3 is TGTGCCAGCAGCCCCCCTATGGAACTCGAGACCGGGGAGCTGTTTTTT. This encodes CASSPPMELETGELFF.

Concerning this clonotype itself: A much larger clone lies a single base off, so this may be a read error. The chain has TRBV12-3 or TRBV12-4 and TRBJ2-1, with D hard to call. The CDR3 has 13 amino acids. Trimming removed 7 bases at V and 9 bases at J, with 16 bases between. CDR3 region: CASNFLEIAEQFF. DNA for the CDR3: TGTGCCAGCAATTTTCTAGAAATAGCTGAGCAGTTCTTC.

A few counts support this clonotype. The CDR3 here is CASSILAGPTDTQYF. DNA for the CDR3: TGTGCCAGTAGTATACTAGCGGGACCCACAGATACGCAGTATTTT. V and J are TRBV19 and TRBJ2-3; 9 positions agree with TRBD2. The CDR3 has 15 residues. Unmatched junction bases numbered 2, after V lost 2 bases and J lost 2 bases. Germline V gene lookup returns CDR1 LNHDA and CDR2 SQIVND (reference sequence).

This clonotype was seen repeatedly, ten times or more. V is TRBV4-2 and J is TRBJ2-7; tentative D call: TRBD1 (6 bases). Germline V gives CDR1 LGHNA, CDR2 YNFKEQ. The CDR3 contains 14 residues. Trimming stripped 1 base from V and 4 bases from J, with 11 bases between. The chain's CDR3 is CASSQGRGGYEQYF. DNA for the CDR3: TGTGCCAGCAGCCAAGGCAGGGGCGGGTACGAGCAGTACTTC.

Of note for this clonotype: A read error may be the cause here, since a much bigger clone is one base away. The chain carries TRBV11-2 and TRBJ2-7; the D is unclear. This CDR3 is 14 amino acids long. Germline loops: CDR1 SGHAT, CDR2 FQNNGV. The CDR3 loop reads CACSLGLSGYEQYF. In nucleotides, the CDR3 is TGTGCCTGCAGCTTGGGTTTATCGGGTTACGAGCAGTACTTC.

The chain links TRBV19 to TRBJ2-1; no clear D. V lost 3 bases and J 7 bases, leaving 19 bases between the germline ends. The length of the CDR3 is 16 residues. Looked up from germline, CDR1 is LNHDA and CDR2 is SQIVND (reference sequence). This CDR3 is CASSMSPAFGVNEQFF. CDR3 coding DNA: TGTGCCAGTAGTATGTCCCCCGCATTTGGGGTTAATGAGCAGTTCTTC.

This clonotype occurred a few times. This sequence joins TRBV4-3 and TRBJ2-5, with D maybe TRBD1 (7 bases). This CDR3 is 16 amino acids long. Germline CDR1 reads LGHNA; CDR2 reads YSLEER. V was cut by 0 bases and J by 5 bases, with 16 bases left in between. The CDR3 DNA reads as TGCGCCAGCAGCCAAGATCGAAGGAGGGGGCAGGAGACCCAGTACTTC. It specifies CASSQDRRRGQETQYF.

With respect to this clonotype: This may arise from a read error, as a much more abundant clone is one base away. The J gene is TRBJ2-7, the V gene TRBV7-6; 11 bases fit TRBD2. Looked up from germline, CDR1 is SGHVS and CDR2 is FNYEAQ. The CDR3 consists of 15 residues. In DNA form, the CDR3 reads TGTGCCGGCAGCTCCGGGACTAGCGGAACCTACGAGCAGTACTTC. Protein sequence: CAGSSGTSGTYEQYF.